The clone carrying this T cell receptor (beta chain) was detected once. Sequenced by immunoSEQ multiplex PCR; TCRdb stores in-frame clones only, minus some. This sample carries tens of thousands of clones, about nine tenths of them seen once, and the ten largest clones take 1.4% to 1.5%. This entry is derived from a study of T cell changes during pregnancy in multiple sclerosis. The V gene's germline CDR1 is SGHNT and CDR2 YYREEE (reference sequence). The V and J ends lost 0 bases and 3 bases respectively, with 5 bases between them. The CDR3 is 13 amino acids. The source is a female donor with multiple sclerosis, enrolled in a pregnancy study. V gene TRBV5-4 combines with J gene TRBJ2-3, with D hard to call. The sample comprised PBMCs (not recorded whether the cells were cultured). CDR3 sequence (DNA): TGTGCCAGCAGCTTGGGACGTACAGATACGCAGTATTTT. Translating gives CASSLGRTDTQYF.